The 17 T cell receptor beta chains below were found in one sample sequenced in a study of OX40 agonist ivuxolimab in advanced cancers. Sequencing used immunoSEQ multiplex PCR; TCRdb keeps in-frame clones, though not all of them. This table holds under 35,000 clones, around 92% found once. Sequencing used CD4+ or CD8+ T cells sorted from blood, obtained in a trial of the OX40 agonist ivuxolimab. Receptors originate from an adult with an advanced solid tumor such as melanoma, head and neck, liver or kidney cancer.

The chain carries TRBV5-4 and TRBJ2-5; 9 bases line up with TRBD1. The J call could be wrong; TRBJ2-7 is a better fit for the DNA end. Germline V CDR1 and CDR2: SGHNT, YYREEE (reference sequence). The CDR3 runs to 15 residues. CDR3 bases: TGTGCCAGCAGCGTTTGGGGACAGGGCCTATACGAGCAGTACTTC. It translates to CASSVWGQGLYEQYF.

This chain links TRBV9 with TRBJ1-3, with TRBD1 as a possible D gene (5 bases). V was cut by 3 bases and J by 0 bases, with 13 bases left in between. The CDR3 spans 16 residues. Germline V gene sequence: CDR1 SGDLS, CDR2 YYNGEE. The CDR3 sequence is CASSELDIDSGNTIYF. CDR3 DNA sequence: TGTGCCAGCAGCGAGCTGGACATTGACTCTGGAAACACCATATATTTT. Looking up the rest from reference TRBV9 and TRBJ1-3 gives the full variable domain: DSGVTQTPKHLITATGQRVTLRCSPRSGDLSVYWYQQSLDQGLQFLIQYYNGEERAKGNILERFSAQQFPDLHSELNLSSLELGDSALYFCASSELDIDSGNTIYFGEGSWLTVV.

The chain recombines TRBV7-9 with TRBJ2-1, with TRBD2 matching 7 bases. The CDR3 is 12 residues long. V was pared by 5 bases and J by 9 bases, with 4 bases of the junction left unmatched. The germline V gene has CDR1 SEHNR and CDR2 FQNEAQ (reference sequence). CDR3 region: CASSPGGGEQFF. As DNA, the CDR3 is TGTGCCAGCAGCCCGGGGGGAGGTGAGCAGTTCTTC. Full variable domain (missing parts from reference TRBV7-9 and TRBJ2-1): DTGVSQNPRHKITKRGQNVTFRCDPISEHNRLYWYRQTLGQGPEFLTYFQNEAQLEKSRLLSDRFSAERPKGSFSTLEIQRTEQGDSAMYLCASSPGGGEQFFGPGTRLTVL.

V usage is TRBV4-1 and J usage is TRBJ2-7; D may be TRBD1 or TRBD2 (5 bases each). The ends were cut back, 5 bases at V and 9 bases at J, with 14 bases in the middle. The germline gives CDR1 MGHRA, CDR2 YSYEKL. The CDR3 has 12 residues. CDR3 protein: CASSGQGAPQYF. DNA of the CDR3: TGCGCCAGCAGCGGTCAGGGAGCTCCGCAGTACTTC.

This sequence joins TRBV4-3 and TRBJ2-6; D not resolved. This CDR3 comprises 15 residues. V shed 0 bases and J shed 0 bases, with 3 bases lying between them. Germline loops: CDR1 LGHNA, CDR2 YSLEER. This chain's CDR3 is CASSQDRSGANVLTF. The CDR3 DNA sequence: TGCGCCAGCAGCCAAGATCGCTCTGGGGCCAACGTCCTGACTTTC.

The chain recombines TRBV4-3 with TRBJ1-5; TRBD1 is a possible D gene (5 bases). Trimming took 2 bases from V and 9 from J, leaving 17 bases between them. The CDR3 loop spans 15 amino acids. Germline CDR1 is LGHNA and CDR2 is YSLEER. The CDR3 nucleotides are TGCGCCAGCAGCCAAAGCCTAGGGGCCAGGAGGCCCCAGCATTTT. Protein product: CASSQSLGARRPQHF.

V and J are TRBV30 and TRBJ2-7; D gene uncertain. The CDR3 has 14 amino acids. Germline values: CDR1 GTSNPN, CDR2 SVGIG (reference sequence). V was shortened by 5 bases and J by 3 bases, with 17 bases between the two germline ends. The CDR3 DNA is TGTGCCTGGGACCCTCCGGGCTCCATCTACGAGCAGTACTTC. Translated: CAWDPPGSIYEQYF.

The CDR3 DNA reads as TGCAGCGTTCGCACGCCCTGGACTGGGACCGGGGAGCTGTTTTTT. Amino acids: CSVRTPWTGTGELFF. The chain employs TRBV29-1 and TRBJ2-2; possibly TRBD2 for D (5 bases). This CDR3 spans 15 amino acids. The germline V gene has CDR1 SQVTM and CDR2 ANQGSEA. With 5 bases removed from V and 5 bases from J, the gap between germline ends came to 18 bases.

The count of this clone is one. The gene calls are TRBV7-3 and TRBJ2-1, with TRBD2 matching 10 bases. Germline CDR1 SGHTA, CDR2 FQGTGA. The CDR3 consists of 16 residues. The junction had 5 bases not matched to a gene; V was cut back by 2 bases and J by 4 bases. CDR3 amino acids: CASSLGTSEGYNEQFF. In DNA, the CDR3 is TGTGCCAGCAGCTTAGGGACTAGCGAGGGTTACAATGAGCAGTTCTTC.

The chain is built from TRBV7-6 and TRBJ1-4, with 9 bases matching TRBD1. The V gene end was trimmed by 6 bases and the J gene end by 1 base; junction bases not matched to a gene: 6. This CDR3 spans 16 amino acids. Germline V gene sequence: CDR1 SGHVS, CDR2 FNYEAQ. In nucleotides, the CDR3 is TGTGCCAGCAGTACAGGGGGCGAGGGAACTAATGAAAAACTGTTTTTT. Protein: CASSTGGEGTNEKLFF. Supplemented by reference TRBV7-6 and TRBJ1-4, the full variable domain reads GAGVSQSPRYKVTKRGQDVALRCDPISGHVSLYWYRQALGQGPEFLTYFNYEAQQDKSGLPNDRFSAERPEGSISTLTIQRTEQRDSAMYRCASSTGGEGTNEKLFFGSGTQLSVL.

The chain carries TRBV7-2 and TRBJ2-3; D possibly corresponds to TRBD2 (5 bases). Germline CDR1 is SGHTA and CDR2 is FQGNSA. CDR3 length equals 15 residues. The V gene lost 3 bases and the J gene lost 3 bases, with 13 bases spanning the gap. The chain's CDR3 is CASSFPGSFTDTQYF. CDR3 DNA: TGTGCCAGCAGCTTCCCGGGAAGCTTTACAGATACGCAGTATTTT. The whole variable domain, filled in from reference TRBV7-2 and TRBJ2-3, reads GAGVSQSPSNKVTEKGKDVELRCDPISGHTALYWYRQSLGQGLEFLIYFQGNSAPDKSGLPSDRFSAERTGGSVSTLTIQRTQQEDSAVYLCASSFPGSFTDTQYFGPGTRLTVL.

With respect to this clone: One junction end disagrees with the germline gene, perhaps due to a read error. CDR3 sequence reads: CASSLGTGTQTGAFF. DNA of the CDR3: TGTGCCAGCAGCTTGGGAACCGGGACCCAGACTGGAGCTTTCTTT. This chain uses TRBV5-6 with TRBJ1-1; TRBD1 might be the D (5 bases). There are 15 residues in the CDR3. Germline CDR1 and CDR2: SGHDT and YYEEEE.

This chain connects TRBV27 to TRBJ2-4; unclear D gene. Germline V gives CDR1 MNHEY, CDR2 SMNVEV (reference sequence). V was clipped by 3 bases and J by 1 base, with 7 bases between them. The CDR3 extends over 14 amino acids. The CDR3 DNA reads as TGTGCCAGCAGTTTCATGGGGGCCAAAAACATTCAGTACTTC. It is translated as CASSFMGAKNIQYF.

The CDR3 is CASRSGPSVYNEQFF. Here the CDR3 DNA reads TGTGCCAGCAGGAGCGGACCTTCGGTATACAATGAGCAGTTCTTC. The chain has TRBV6-6 and TRBJ2-1; TRBD2 might be the D (5 bases). This CDR3 is 15 amino acids long. Per the germline V gene, CDR1 is MNHNY and CDR2 is SVGAGI (reference sequence). With 6 bases removed from V and 4 bases from J, the gap between germline ends came to 16 bases.

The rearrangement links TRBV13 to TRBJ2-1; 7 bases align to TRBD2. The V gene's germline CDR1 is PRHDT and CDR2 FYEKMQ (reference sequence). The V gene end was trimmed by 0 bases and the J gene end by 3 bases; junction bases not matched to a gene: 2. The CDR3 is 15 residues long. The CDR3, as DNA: TGTGCCAGCAGCTTAGGCGGGAGGCTCTACAATGAGCAGTTCTTC. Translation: CASSLGGRLYNEQFF.

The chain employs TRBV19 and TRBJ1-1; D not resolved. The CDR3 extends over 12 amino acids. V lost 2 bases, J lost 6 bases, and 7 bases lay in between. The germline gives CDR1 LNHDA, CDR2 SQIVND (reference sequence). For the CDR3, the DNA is TGTGCCAGTAGTATAAGGTTCCCTGAAGCTTTCTTT. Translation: CASSIRFPEAFF.

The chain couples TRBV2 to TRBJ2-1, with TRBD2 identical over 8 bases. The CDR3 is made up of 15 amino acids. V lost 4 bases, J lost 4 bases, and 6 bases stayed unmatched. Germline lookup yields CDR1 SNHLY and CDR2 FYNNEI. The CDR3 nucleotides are TGTGCCAGCAGTGGTATTAGCGGGGAATACAATGAGCAGTTCTTC. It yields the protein CASSGISGEYNEQFF. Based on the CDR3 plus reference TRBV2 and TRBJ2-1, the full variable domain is EPEVTQTPSHQVTQMGQEVILRCVPISNHLYFYWYRQILGQKVEFLVSFYNNEISEKSEIFDDQFSVERPDGSNFTLKIRSTKLEDSAMYFCASSGISGEYNEQFFGPGTRLTVL.